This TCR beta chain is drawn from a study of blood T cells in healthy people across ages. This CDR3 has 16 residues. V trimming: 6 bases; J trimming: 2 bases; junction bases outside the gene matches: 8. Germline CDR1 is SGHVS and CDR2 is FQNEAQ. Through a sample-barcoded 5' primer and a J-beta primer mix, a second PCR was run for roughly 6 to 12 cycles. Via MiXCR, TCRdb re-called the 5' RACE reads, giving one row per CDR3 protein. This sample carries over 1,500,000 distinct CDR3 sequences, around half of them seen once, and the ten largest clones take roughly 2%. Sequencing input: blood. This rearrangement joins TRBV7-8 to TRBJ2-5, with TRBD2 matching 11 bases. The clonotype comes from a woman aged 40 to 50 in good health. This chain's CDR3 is CASRSSTSGAQETQYF. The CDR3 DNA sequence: TGTGCCAGCAGGTCCTCGACTAGCGGGGCACAAGAGACCCAGTACTTC.